One and the same sample provided the 7 T cell receptor beta chains below, sequenced in a study of T cells in Graves' hyperthyroidism and ophthalmopathy (dated by TCRdb to about 2019). Library prep was done by multiplex PCR. Reads for this sample came from an Illumina HiSeq 2000. TCR beta CDR3 regions were amplified from RNA transcripts. The TCR CDR3 was subjected to a first round of RT-PCR using the HTBI primer set and the Qiagen OneStep RT-PCR kit. TCRdb reworked the public reads: Q25 trimming with fastp, MiXCR clone assembly, productive beta chains retained. Identical CDR3 proteins give one entry, which carries the most common genes and DNA. Here the sample has around 660,000 distinct CDR3 sequences; just under 45% occur a single time. 6.5% to 9% of the sample is taken by the ten largest. Sequenced: peripheral blood or thyroid tissue (not recorded which). The receptors here all came from an adult man with Graves' disease, either hyperthyroidism or ophthalmopathy (not recorded which).

The chain employs TRBV24-1 and TRBJ1-5, with 7 bases that match TRBD1. The junction had 1 base not matched to a gene; V was cut back by 5 bases and J by 1 base. The CDR3 contains 14 residues. Germline loops: CDR1 KGHDR, CDR2 SFDVKD. CDR3 bases: TGTGCCACCAGTGCGACAGGGAGCAATCAGCCCCAGCATTTT. Its translation: CATSATGSNQPQHF.

Only a few counts were recorded for this clonotype. The chain combines TRBV20-1 with TRBJ1-1, with D possibly being TRBD1 (6 bases). The V end was cut by 0 bases, the J end by 5 bases, with 13 bases between. Germline CDR1 is DFQATT and CDR2 is SNEGSKA (reference sequence). The CDR3 is made up of 14 amino acids. CDR3 sequence reads: CSARDWQGITEAFF. The CDR3, as DNA: TGCAGTGCTAGAGATTGGCAGGGGATTACTGAAGCTTTCTTT.

The chain combines TRBV7-6 with TRBJ1-1, with D possibly matching TRBD1 (5 bases). Trimming removed 2 bases from V and 10 bases from J, with 11 bases in between. The germline V gene has CDR1 SGHVS and CDR2 FNYEAQ. There are 12 residues in the CDR3. The CDR3 loop is CASSLYGTGAFF. The DNA of the CDR3 is TGTGCCAGCAGCTTATACGGGACGGGAGCTTTCTTT.

This clonotype has a handful of counts. The rearrangement joins TRBV12-3 or TRBV12-4 to TRBJ2-5; D might be TRBD1 (6 bases). The CDR3 sequence is 13 residues long. With 3 bases removed from V and 3 bases from J, the gap between germline ends came to 8 bases. The CDR3 here is CASSFRTEETQYF. In DNA, the CDR3 is TGTGCCAGCAGTTTTAGGACAGAAGAGACCCAGTACTTC.

Of note for this clonotype: A read error is possible here, since a much larger clone lies one base away. The chain has TRBV15 and TRBJ1-1; D is ambiguous. The CDR3 covers 14 residues. The V gene lost 0 bases and the J gene lost 8 bases, with 13 bases spanning the gap. Per the germline V gene, CDR1 is LNHNV and CDR2 is YYDKDF (reference sequence). In DNA form, the CDR3 reads TGTGCCACCAGCAGAGATCGCTACCGGACCGAAGCTTTCTTT. Translation: CATSRDRYRTEAFF.

This clonotype was recorded many times. The CDR3 region has the DNA TGTGCCAGCAGTGAGAGGGGGCTTGGGGAAGGCGAGCAGTACTTC. This gives the protein CASSERGLGEGEQYF. This chain connects TRBV2 to TRBJ2-7, with 7 positions matching TRBD1. The CDR3 has 15 residues. The V gene's germline CDR1 is SNHLY and CDR2 FYNNEI. V dropped 3 bases and J dropped 6; count of bases not matched to a gene: 11.

The chain uses TRBV7-9 and TRBJ1-2, with D uncertain. Germline V gene data show CDR1 as SEHNR and CDR2 as FQNEAQ (reference sequence). Trimming took off 5 bases at V and 4 bases at J, with 17 bases between the two ends. There are 15 residues in the CDR3. CDR3 DNA: TGTGCCAGCAGCCAATGCCAGGAATACTGCTATGGCTACACCTTC. Translating it yields CASSQCQEYCYGYTF.